What follows is one T cell receptor (beta chain) and its context. This clonotype was seen only a few times. Which antigen it targets is not known. Base qualities are missing; no much larger clone stands one base away. This specimen comes from a study of T cells after yellow fever vaccination (dated by TCRdb to the late 2010s). About the study as a whole: The SMART-Seq v4 Ultra Low Input RNA kit was used to prepare libraries from fractions with low cell numbers. The cohort comprised two healthy male donors, one aged 18 to 30 and one aged 30 to 40 years. To track T-cell clones before and after primary and booster YFV17D yellow fever vaccination, bulk TCR alpha and beta repertoires were sequenced longitudinally. Blood was collected at multiple timepoints before and after primary and secondary immunization, and bulk PBMC replicates and cell subsets were isolated. What the authors observed across the whole study: Because abundant contaminating clonotypes from the bulk population could be contained in FACS-sorted repertoires, computational filtering was required. A small share of clonotypes occurred in both CD4 and CD8 compartments, likely arising from convergent recombination. After the booster, most of the clones that had expanded following primary vaccination were detected again (around 95% of CD4 and roughly nine tenths of CD8), which suggests that memory was broadly maintained. The secondary T-cell response was weaker than the primary response but faster, peaking on day 5 instead of day 15. Because the study included only two donors, the extent to which the findings can be generalized is limited.

Synthesis of TCR cDNA relied on 5'RACE template switching, a step that introduced a universal primer site along with unique molecular identifiers. cDNA synthesis was primed from both the TCR alpha and TCR beta constant segments. Library amplification involved two PCR steps, and the second step added sample barcodes and sequencing adapters. Sequencing of the libraries was done on either Illumina HiSeq 2500 (2x100 bp) or NovaSeq (2x150 bp). For the original study's pipeline: MIGEC handled demultiplexing of reads and collapsing into UMI consensus sequences, while MiXCR performed V(D)J alignment. Using edgeR on replicate PBMC samples, clonotypes were called vaccine-responding if FDR was below 0.01 and the log2 fold change was above 5 up to day 15. Each bulk clonotype received a CD4 or CD8 identity based on whether the sequenced CD4 or CD8 repertoire contained that clonotype at higher abundance. TCRdb reworked the public reads: Q25 trimming with fastp, MiXCR clone assembly, productive beta chains retained. Here each entry gathers all rows of one CDR3 protein and keeps the most common genes and DNA. The V and J calls, along with clone size, are taken from TCRdb and not from the paper's own processing. This sample lists more than 250,000 distinct CDR3 sequences; around 6.8% were detected once. Over 15% of the sample is held by the ten biggest clonotypes.

This specimen's treatment or condition label, interpreted: live attenuated yellow fever vaccine strain. At every blood-draw timepoint, two biological replicates of bulk PBMCs were collected. PBMCs were isolated from peripheral blood using a standard Ficoll-Paque protocol. RNA was extracted with TriZol from bulk PBMCs, CD4 and CD8 fractions, and dextramer-positive and dextramer-negative fractions. The specimen comprised PBMCs, sampled about 41 days after the first yellow fever vaccination. This receptor was taken from a man aged 18 to 30 who received the YFV17D yellow fever vaccine.

The CDR3 region has the sequence CASSVGTGANTEAFF. The nucleotide sequence reads as follows: TGCGCCAGCAGCGTGGGGACAGGGGCGAACACTGAAGCTTTCTTT. The receptor chain draws on TRBV5-1 and TRBJ1-1, with TRBD1 matching 10 junction bases. From V the trimming removes 4 bases and from J it removes 1 base, while the gene matches leave 4 bases of the junction unaccounted for. Reading the germline V gene gives CDR1 SGHRS and CDR2 YFSETQ. The cysteine opens and the phenylalanine closes a CDR3 of 15 amino acids. Left in the record is the CDR3 DNA by itself, 45 bases read in frame from the first base.